Shown below are 27 T cell receptor beta chains from a single sample sequenced in a study of type 1 regulatory T cells. These TCRs are of unknown antigen specificity. One entry per CDR3 protein results from TCRdb running MiXCR on the reads. This sample has around 62,000 distinct CDR3 sequences, with nearly 65% found just once. The sample taken for sequencing was cultured T cells, either the whole culture or a sorted T cell fraction (not recorded which). The subset was: Tr1-enriched cell product generated in vitro against host alloantigens. The source of these receptors is a human donor in good health.

The genes are TRBV7-2 and TRBJ1-4, with D perhaps matching TRBD1 (6 bases). Trimming took 8 bases from V and 7 from J, leaving 14 bases between them. The CDR3 runs to 13 residues. Germline V gene sequence: CDR1 SGHTA, CDR2 FQGNSA. In DNA, the CDR3 is TGTGCCAGCGGAAGGGGGTTTGGTGAAAAACTGTTTTTT. This encodes CASGRGFGEKLFF.

The chain joins TRBV6-2 or TRBV6-3 to TRBJ2-4; D uncertain. Germline V CDR1 and CDR2: MNHEY, SVGEGT. V was trimmed by 6 bases and J by 0 bases, leaving 9 bases between them. The CDR3 runs to 14 residues. As DNA, the CDR3 is TGTGCCAGCAGCCCGTCCGTAGCCAAAAACATTCAGTACTTC. It is translated as CASSPSVAKNIQYF.

V and J are TRBV20-1 and TRBJ2-3; 8 bases fit TRBD2. Germline loops: CDR1 DFQATT, CDR2 SNEGSKA (reference sequence). With V trimmed by 4 bases and J by 1 base, 7 bases remained unmatched. CDR3 size: 15 residues. The CDR3 sequence is CSAKGGAGGTDTQYF. CDR3 DNA sequence: TGCAGTGCTAAAGGGGGAGCGGGAGGCACAGATACGCAGTATTTT.

The rearrangement joins TRBV15 to TRBJ1-1; D remains unclear. The V gene lost 1 base and the J gene lost 6 bases, with 6 bases spanning the gap. The germline V gene encodes CDR1 LNHNV and CDR2 YYDKDF (reference sequence). The CDR3 has 12 amino acids. The CDR3 bases are TGTGCCACCAGCAGAGCCCCCCCTGAAGCTTTCTTT. Translation gives CATSRAPPEAFF.

This clonotype appeared a few times. The chain is built from TRBV20-1 and TRBJ1-2, with D perhaps matching TRBD1 (6 bases). The CDR3 sequence is 15 residues long. Trimming removed 0 bases from V and 8 bases from J, with 19 bases in between. The germline CDR1 and CDR2 sequences are DFQATT and SNEGSKA (reference sequence). This CDR3 is CSARDGTRTIRGYTF. The CDR3 DNA reads TGCAGTGCTAGAGATGGGACACGGACGATTCGAGGCTACACCTTC.

The J gene is TRBJ2-7, the V gene TRBV6-6; perhaps TRBD1 as D (6 bases). This CDR3 spans 12 amino acids. The germline V and J ends were trimmed by 6 bases and 6 bases, with 12 bases remaining between them. In germline, CDR1 is MNHNY, CDR2 SVGAGI (reference sequence). CDR3 sequence: CASSRTVAEQYF. The CDR3 DNA reads TGTGCCAGCAGCAGGACAGTGGCCGAGCAGTACTTC.

There are a few counts of this clonotype. The genes are TRBV29-1 and TRBJ1-2; D is possibly TRBD1 (5 bases). The germline V gene has CDR1 SQVTM and CDR2 ANQGSEA. The CDR3 covers 12 residues. Between the trimmed V and J ends, which lost 4 bases and 5 bases, there was a span of 11 bases. CDR3 coding DNA: TGCAGCGTTGGCTGGGGGGAGTATGGCTACACCTTC. Amino acid sequence: CSVGWGEYGYTF.

This clonotype was counted between two and nine times. The chain couples TRBV10-2 to TRBJ2-1; D possibly corresponds to TRBD2 (6 bases). The CDR3 is made up of 12 amino acids. Per the germline V gene, CDR1 is WSHSY and CDR2 is SAAADI. The V end was cut by 9 bases, the J end by 8 bases, with 14 bases between. CDR3 in DNA: TGCGCCAGTTACGCGACGGGGGATGAGCAGTTCTTC. Residues: CASYATGDEQFF.

The J gene is TRBJ1-1, the V gene TRBV20-1; D remains unclear. The germline V and J ends were trimmed by 1 base and 3 bases, with 12 bases remaining between them. The germline CDR1 and CDR2 sequences are DFQATT and SNEGSKA (reference sequence). The CDR3 extends over 14 amino acids. CDR3 sequence: CSARADFTYTEAFF. CDR3 bases: TGCAGTGCTAGAGCGGACTTCACCTACACTGAAGCTTTCTTT.

This clonotype showed up just a few times. V gene TRBV18 combines with J gene TRBJ2-7; 7 bases line up with TRBD1. The CDR3 length is 14 residues. J was trimmed by 2 bases and V by 4 bases; bases with no gene match: 5. Germline loops: CDR1 KGHSH, CDR2 LQKENI. The CDR3 reads CASSLRGQPYEQYF. DNA for the CDR3: TGTGCCAGCTCACTTCGGGGACAGCCCTACGAGCAGTACTTC.

This chain joins TRBV20-1 and TRBJ2-5, with 9 nucleotides matching TRBD2. V was pared by 4 bases and J by 5 bases, with 17 bases of the junction left unmatched. There are 17 residues in the CDR3. CDR1 is DFQATT and CDR2 is SNEGSKA in the germline V gene (reference sequence). Here the CDR3 reads CSATPGGSGSLGETQYF. CDR3 coding DNA: TGCAGTGCTACCCCTGGAGGTAGCGGGAGTTTGGGTGAGACCCAGTACTTC.

This chain connects TRBV9 to TRBJ2-1; TRBD2 matches at 13 bases. The CDR3 covers 17 residues. Germline loops: CDR1 SGDLS, CDR2 YYNGEE. Trimming cost V 2 bases and J 0 bases; bases outside gene matches: 2. The CDR3 nucleotides read TGTGCCAGCAGCGTGGGACTAGCGGGGTCCTCCTACAATGAGCAGTTCTTC. Translated: CASSVGLAGSSYNEQFF.

This clonotype was seen only a few times. This rearrangement joins TRBV7-2 to TRBJ2-7; no firm D call. Trimming pared 7 bases from V and 2 bases from J, leaving 12 bases between. Per the germline V gene, CDR1 is SGHTA and CDR2 is FQGNSA. CDR3 size: 13 residues. The DNA for the CDR3 is TGTGCCAGCACCCCTCAACGTACCTACGAGCAGTACTTC. It specifies CASTPQRTYEQYF.

J is TRBJ2-2 and V is TRBV7-2; 8 bases line up with TRBD2. CDR3 length: 17 amino acids. V trimming: 4 bases; J trimming: 1 base; junction bases outside the gene matches: 8. Germline V lookup: CDR1 SGHTA, CDR2 FQGNSA. The CDR3 protein is CASSSAVGRENTGELFF. The CDR3 DNA reads TGTGCCAGCAGCTCGGCCGTCGGGAGGGAGAACACCGGGGAGCTGTTTTTT.

This clonotype showed up just a few times. The chain's CDR3 is CSARDRESDEAFF. The DNA of the CDR3 is TGCAGTGCTAGGGACAGGGAATCGGATGAAGCTTTCTTT. The chain employs TRBV20-1 and TRBJ1-1; 8 bases fit TRBD1. J gave up 7 bases and V 3 bases, and 7 bases lay outside the gene matches. This CDR3 has 13 residues. Germline values: CDR1 DFQATT, CDR2 SNEGSKA (reference sequence).

The rearrangement links TRBV29-1 to TRBJ2-5; a possible D gene is TRBD2 (5 bases). This CDR3 has 11 residues. Trimming shortened V by 4 bases and J by 3 bases, and 6 bases separated the two germline ends. Germline V gives CDR1 SQVTM, CDR2 ANQGSEA. CDR3 in DNA: TGCAGCGTTGCGAGGGAAGAGACCCAGTACTTC. Translated, it gives CSVAREETQYF.

The V gene is TRBV10-3, the J gene TRBJ1-5, with a tentative D call TRBD1 (6 bases). Per the germline V gene, CDR1 is ENHRY and CDR2 is SYGVKD. The CDR3 is 13 residues long. Deletions cut 6 bases from V and 3 bases from J, with 9 bases between. This chain's CDR3 is CAISGGNNQPQHF. The CDR3 DNA is TGTGCCATCAGCGGGGGCAACAATCAGCCCCAGCATTTT.

This clonotype showed up just once. The chain uses TRBV12-3 or TRBV12-4 and TRBJ2-7; D remains ambiguous. This CDR3 is 15 amino acids long. Deletions cut 5 bases from V and 1 base from J, with 15 bases between. CDR3 residues: CASSPNGQTSYEQYF. The CDR3 DNA is TGTGCCAGCAGTCCGAACGGGCAGACTTCCTACGAGCAGTACTTC.

Only a few counts were recorded for this clonotype. CDR3: CASSPNGLAGPTGEQFF. In nucleotides, the CDR3 is TGTGCCAGCTCACCGAATGGACTAGCGGGCCCAACGGGTGAGCAGTTCTTC. The chain employs TRBV18 and TRBJ2-1; 11 nucleotides agree with TRBD2. CDR3 length: 17 amino acids. The germline V gene has CDR1 KGHSH and CDR2 LQKENI. V lost 3 bases and J lost 9; bases outside the gene matches: 13.

This clonotype was counted a few times. This sequence joins TRBV2 and TRBJ2-5, with D tentatively TRBD2 (5 bases). The CDR3 is 12 residues long. Trimming shortened V by 6 bases and J by 5 bases, and 10 bases separated the two germline ends. Germline V gene sequence: CDR1 SNHLY, CDR2 FYNNEI. The CDR3 DNA sequence: TGTGCCAGCAGCGCCGGGGTGGAGACCCAGTACTTC. It encodes CASSAGVETQYF. Variable domain in full (rest from reference TRBV2 and TRBJ2-5): EPEVTQTPSHQVTQMGQEVILRCVPISNHLYFYWYRQILGQKVEFLVSFYNNEISEKSEIFDDQFSVERPDGSNFTLKIRSTKLEDSAMYFCASSAGVETQYFGPGTRLLVL.

V is TRBV6-6 and J is TRBJ2-3; D is perhaps TRBD1 (6 bases). The CDR3 extends over 15 amino acids. Germline CDR1 reads MNHNY; CDR2 reads SVGAGI (reference sequence). V was shortened by 6 bases and J by 3 bases, with 16 bases between the two germline ends. The CDR3 reads CASSPVGAETDTQYF. In nucleotides, the CDR3 is TGTGCCAGCAGCCCGGTGGGGGCCGAGACAGATACGCAGTATTTT.

This chain uses TRBV12-3 or TRBV12-4 with TRBJ2-3, with D hard to call. V was clipped by 7 bases and J by 1 base, with 9 bases between them. The CDR3 loop spans 13 amino acids. The CDR3 DNA reads as TGTGCCAGCAAGATATGGGGCACAGATACGCAGTATTTT. Translated: CASKIWGTDTQYF.

The chain joins TRBV3-1 to TRBJ2-1, with 10 bases matching TRBD2. With V trimmed by 1 base and J by 4 bases, 7 bases remained unmatched. The CDR3 has 17 residues. CDR1 is LGHDT, CDR2 YNNKEL, per germline (reference sequence). The DNA for the CDR3 is TGTGCCAGCAGCCAAGGCAGGCTAGCGGGGGATTACAATGAGCAGTTCTTC. It codes for CASSQGRLAGDYNEQFF.

This chain joins TRBV30 and TRBJ2-6, with D perhaps being TRBD1 or TRBD2 (5 bases each). The CDR3 totals 14 residues. V lost 5 bases and J lost 1, with 9 bases in between. CDR1 GTSNPN and CDR2 SVGIG come from the germline V gene (reference sequence). Here the CDR3 DNA reads TGTGCCTGGGGGGGATTTTCTGGGGCCAACGTCCTGACTTTC. It codes for CAWGGFSGANVLTF.

The rearrangement uses TRBV20-1 and TRBJ2-5; D could derive from TRBD1 or TRBD2 (5 bases each). V was clipped by 5 bases and J by 6 bases, with 22 bases between them. This CDR3 comprises 15 residues. The germline V gene has CDR1 DFQATT and CDR2 SNEGSKA (reference sequence). CDR3 nucleotides: TGCAGTGCTGAAAACCCGGGACCCACCACACAGACCCAGTACTTC. This gives the protein CSAENPGPTTQTQYF.

V usage is TRBV12-3 or TRBV12-4 and J usage is TRBJ1-1, with D tentatively TRBD1 (5 bases). The length of the CDR3 is 13 residues. The ends were cut back, 3 bases at V and 6 bases at J, with 11 bases in the middle. Written as DNA, the CDR3 is TGTGCCAGCAGTTTCGGGGGGAGGGCTGAAGCTTTCTTT. Amino acid sequence: CASSFGGRAEAFF.

V and J are TRBV20-1 and TRBJ2-5; D possibly matches TRBD1 or TRBD2 (5 bases each). Per germline, CDR1 DFQATT and CDR2 SNEGSKA (reference sequence). Trimming took off 3 bases at V and 4 bases at J, with 12 bases between the two ends. The CDR3 runs to 13 residues. In DNA, the CDR3 is TGCAGTGCTAGGCTCCCTGGGGGAGAGACCCAGTACTTC. Translating gives CSARLPGGETQYF.